The entry below describes one T cell receptor (beta chain). Antigen specificity is unknown. Cord blood came from elective full-term cesareans at roughly 37-41 weeks without labor or membrane rupture. The CDR3 has 13 residues. Looked up from germline, CDR1 is MNHEY and CDR2 is SVGAGI. V was clipped by 2 bases and J by 4 bases, with 5 bases between them. These data originate in a study of naive CD8 T cells in extremely preterm neonates. Findings and limits, study-wide: Preterm neonates shared more CDR3 nucleotide sequences (around 2.5%) than older groups.

Repertoires were generated with immunoSEQ multiplex PCR, while TCRdb's copy carries only in-frame clones and drops some. The sample has around 6,000 clones; 98% are singletons. The rearrangement links TRBV6-5 to TRBJ1-4; a weak D match, TRBD1 (5 bases). This clonotype originated in a newborn in good health. The sequencing sample was made of naive CD8+ T cells from cord blood. CDR3 protein: CASSYGHNEKLFF. The CDR3 coding sequence is TGTGCCAGCAGTTACGGACATAATGAAAAACTGTTTTTT.